This passage covers 14 T cell receptor beta chains from one sample sequenced in a study of human T cells and chemical hapten exposure (dated by TCRdb to about 2021). The sample's time point label, decoded: patch test 3, about 24 weeks after DPC sensitization. Read against the paper, the sample's treatment or condition label means: therapeutic diphenylcyclopropenone sensitization with weekly scalp DPC. The library was made by RACE. Data came from a NextSeq 500. TCRdb reran the public reads through fastp at Q25 and MiXCR, keeping productive beta chains. CDR3 protein sequences are deduplicated, and each keeps its most common genes and DNA. For this sample there are around 200,000 distinct CDR3 sequences; roughly a quarter appear just once. 2.5% of the sample is in the top ten clones. The sample was whole blood, taken in connection with sensitization to the hapten diphenylcyclopropenone (DPC). These receptors were obtained from a woman aged 40 to 50 with alopecia areata. Some clones in this sample may be carry-over from other donors' samples.

The chain combines TRBV12-3 or TRBV12-4 with TRBJ2-7, with D possibly matching TRBD1 (6 bases). The CDR3 loop spans 14 amino acids. The germline V and J ends were trimmed by 2 bases and 5 bases, with 13 bases remaining between them. CDR3 DNA sequence: TGTGCCAGCAGTTTATGGCAGGGGAATAACGAGCAGTACTTC. This codes for CASSLWQGNNEQYF.

This clonotype has at least ten counts. The V gene is TRBV20-1, the J gene TRBJ2-1, with 10 bases that match TRBD2. V lost 3 bases to trimming and J lost 3 bases; unmatched junction nucleotides: 8. The V gene's germline CDR1 is DFQATT and CDR2 SNEGSKA (reference sequence). CDR3 size: 16 residues. CDR3 amino acids: CSARGQTSGDYNEQFF. The CDR3 DNA follows: TGCAGTGCTAGGGGGCAAACTAGCGGGGACTACAATGAGCAGTTCTTC.

This clonotype has a handful of counts. This sequence joins TRBV5-5 and TRBJ2-1, with D possibly being TRBD2 (7 bases). The germline V gene has CDR1 SGHKS and CDR2 YYEKEE (reference sequence). V was clipped by 3 bases and J by 8 bases, with 9 bases between them. The CDR3 sequence is 12 residues long. The CDR3 reads CASSWGGHEQFF. In DNA form, the CDR3 reads TGTGCCAGCAGCTGGGGGGGCCATGAGCAGTTCTTC.

The CDR3 is CASSPDFPSYEQYF. The CDR3 DNA reads as TGTGCCAGCAGTCCCGACTTCCCTTCCTACGAGCAGTACTTC. The chain has TRBV27 and TRBJ2-7; D is undetermined. CDR3 length equals 14 residues. Looked up from germline, CDR1 is MNHEY and CDR2 is SMNVEV (reference sequence). The ends were cut back, 5 bases at V and 1 base at J, with 12 bases in the middle.

The chain is built from TRBV3-1 and TRBJ2-7; TRBD2 aligns across 12 bases. Germline V gene data show CDR1 as LGHDT and CDR2 as YNNKEL (reference sequence). V gave up 5 bases and J gave up 3 bases; unmatched junction bases: 5. The CDR3 is 15 residues long. CDR3 protein: CASSGRTSGIYEQYF. The CDR3 region has the DNA TGTGCCAGCAGCGGTCGGACTAGCGGGATCTACGAGCAGTACTTC.

This chain links TRBV28 with TRBJ1-4; weak D call: TRBD1 (5 bases). There are 15 residues in the CDR3. The germline V gene has CDR1 MDHEN and CDR2 SYDVKM. Trimming removed 4 bases at V and 4 bases at J, with 13 bases between. CDR3 residues: CASSSRGDINEKLFF. CDR3 coding DNA: TGTGCCAGCAGTTCCAGAGGGGATATTAATGAAAAACTGTTTTTT.

This clonotype was found a few times. CDR3 loop: CASSSSGTSDPISYNEQFF. CDR3 sequence (DNA): TGTGCCAGCAGCTCCTCTGGGACTAGCGACCCAATCTCCTACAATGAGCAGTTCTTC. The chain employs TRBV28 and TRBJ2-1; the match to TRBD2 covers 10 bases. The CDR3 totals 19 residues. V was clipped by 6 bases and J by 0 bases; unmatched bases: 14. Germline CDR1 MDHEN, CDR2 SYDVKM.

The J gene is TRBJ2-2, the V gene TRBV4-3; either TRBD1 or TRBD2 may fit D (5 bases each). The CDR3 contains 15 residues. Per the germline V gene, CDR1 is LGHNA and CDR2 is YSLEER. V was trimmed by 4 bases and J by 6 bases, leaving 15 bases between them. The CDR3 region is CASSRSAKGPGELFF. CDR3 coding DNA: TGCGCCAGCAGCCGCTCGGCGAAGGGACCCGGGGAGCTGTTTTTT.

The chain joins TRBV6-5 to TRBJ1-2, with 8 bases fitting TRBD1. CDR3 size: 13 residues. J gave up 7 bases and V 6 bases, and 7 bases lay outside the gene matches. CDR1 is MNHEY, CDR2 SVGAGI, per germline. CDR3 nucleotide sequence: TGTGCCAGCAGACCGGACAGGGAATCTGGCTACACCTTC. Protein sequence: CASRPDRESGYTF.

The chain combines TRBV10-3 with TRBJ1-3; the match to TRBD1 covers 8 bases. V was clipped by 0 bases and J by 4 bases; unmatched bases: 8. The CDR3 loop spans 17 amino acids. Germline V lookup: CDR1 ENHRY, CDR2 SYGVKD. The CDR3 nucleotides read TGTGCCATCAGTGAGTCGAGGGACAGGCCATCAGGAAACACCATATATTTT. As protein: CAISESRDRPSGNTIYF.

This clonotype was counted a few times. This chain connects TRBV10-3 to TRBJ2-7, with 8 bases aligning to TRBD1. The trim removed 5 bases at V and 2 bases at J, leaving 5 bases unmatched. The CDR3 is 14 residues long. Germline CDR1 is ENHRY and CDR2 is SYGVKD. DNA of the CDR3: TGTGCCATCAGTCAATGGGACAGGACCTACGAGCAGTACTTC. Amino acid sequence: CAISQWDRTYEQYF.

This clonotype was picked up many times. The chain combines TRBV28 with TRBJ2-7; maybe TRBD2 (7 bases). Trimming shortened V by 2 bases and J by 7 bases, and 18 bases separated the two germline ends. CDR3 length: 15 amino acids. Germline CDR1 and CDR2: MDHEN and SYDVKM. Written as DNA, the CDR3 is TGTGCCAGCAGTTTAGCTAGCGGCTTCAGGGGAGAGCAGTACTTC. Residues: CASSLASGFRGEQYF.

The CDR3 region has the DNA TGTGCCAGCAGAGGCGGGAACCCCCAAGAGACCCAGTACTTC. This gives the protein CASRGGNPQETQYF. The chain is built from TRBV2 and TRBJ2-5, with D possibly matching TRBD2 (6 bases). CDR1 and CDR2 (germline): SNHLY, FYNNEI. V was shortened by 6 bases and J by 1 base, with 12 bases between the two germline ends. The CDR3 has 14 amino acids.

The chain employs TRBV19 and TRBJ2-7; 9 bases line up with TRBD2. The CDR3 extends over 15 amino acids. Germline V lookup: CDR1 LNHDA, CDR2 SQIVND (reference sequence). V lost 6 bases to trimming and J lost 0 bases; unmatched junction nucleotides: 6. CDR3 DNA: TGTGCCAGTAGGGGCGAGACTAGCGGCTCCTACGAGCAGTACTTC. It yields the protein CASRGETSGSYEQYF.